This T cell receptor (beta chain) emerged from a study of CD8+CD57+ T cells in acquired aplastic anemia. V gave up 5 bases and J gave up 0 bases, with 14 bases separating them. The germline V gene encodes CDR1 SGHTA and CDR2 FQGTGA. The CDR3 loop spans 16 amino acids. This clonotype was detected many times. Its matching antigen is unknown. By flow cytometry, patients selected for sequencing had shown an expansion of CD8+CD57+ cells. Each of the patients presented with severe acquired aplastic anemia. Study results and caveats: Patients and controls were found to share twenty-nine CD8+ CDR3 sequences.

CDR3 and TCR beta VDJ profiling relied on a genomic DNA template. A single record per CDR3 protein comes from TCRdb applying MiXCR to the reads. The sample has about 160,000 distinct CDR3 sequences; 40% to 60% are singletons. The source of this sequence is a human donor with aplastic anemia. The sequencing sample was made of sorted CD4+, CD8+, or CD8+CD57+ T cells (not recorded which) from PBMCs. The chain joins TRBV7-3 to TRBJ2-1; D may correspond to TRBD1 or TRBD2 (7 bases each). The DNA of the CDR3 is TGTGCCAGCAGCCCAGGGGGGGTGAGCTCCTACAATGAGCAGTTCTTC. Protein: CASSPGGVSSYNEQFF.